These 31 T cell receptor beta chains were sequenced from one sample in a study of T-cell reconstitution after alpha-beta-depleted transplantation in children. Unique molecular identifiers were incorporated when the TCRbeta library was constructed. TCRdb ran MiXCR on the PCR reads and lists one entry per CDR3 protein. The table shows roughly 220,000 distinct CDR3 sequences, with 9.7% occurring only once. Source: PBMCs from the stem cell graft donor, taken from the stem cell graft. These TCRs come from a human donor who donated a stem cell graft to a child with SCID.

CDR3 DNA sequence: TGCGCCAGCAGCCCCGGGCCTGACATCTACAATGAGCAGTTCTTC. Its translation is CASSPGPDIYNEQFF. The rearrangement uses TRBV5-1 and TRBJ2-1; D is unclear. The ends were cut back, 4 bases at V and 3 bases at J, with 14 bases in the middle. The CDR3 loop spans 15 amino acids. Germline V gene data show CDR1 as SGHRS and CDR2 as YFSETQ.

The table lists this clonotype with a few counts. The chain has TRBV7-2 and TRBJ2-7, with 8 bases aligning to TRBD2. The V gene's germline CDR1 is SGHTA and CDR2 FQGNSA. The V and J ends lost 0 bases and 2 bases, in that order; junction bases with no gene match: 3. The CDR3 extends over 15 amino acids. Here the CDR3 reads CASSLAPGGAYEQYF. CDR3 nucleotide sequence: TGTGCCAGCAGCTTAGCCCCGGGGGGGGCCTACGAGCAGTACTTC.

This clonotype has a count of ten or more. The chain couples TRBV9 to TRBJ2-7, with D maybe TRBD1 (5 bases). This CDR3 has 14 amino acids. Germline loops: CDR1 SGDLS, CDR2 YYNGEE. Trimming took 3 bases from V and 1 from J, leaving 11 bases between them. CDR3: CASSAAGNSYEQYF. The CDR3 coding sequence is TGTGCCAGCAGCGCCGCAGGGAATTCCTACGAGCAGTACTTC.

This clonotype was seen many times. The chain carries TRBV7-2 and TRBJ2-2; D uncertain. The germline gives CDR1 SGHTA, CDR2 FQGNSA. This CDR3 comprises 14 residues. The V end lost 3 bases, the J end lost 3 bases, and 8 bases lay between the germline ends. The CDR3, as DNA: TGTGCCAGCAGCTTCTCGAGTGACACCGGGGAGCTGTTTTTT. Amino acids: CASSFSSDTGELFF. Supplemented by reference TRBV7-2 and TRBJ2-2, the full variable domain reads GAGVSQSPSNKVTEKGKDVELRCDPISGHTALYWYRQSLGQGLEFLIYFQGNSAPDKSGLPSDRFSAERTGGSVSTLTIQRTQQEDSAVYLCASSFSSDTGELFFGEGSRLTVL.

This clonotype was counted many times. The gene calls are TRBV10-3 and TRBJ2-1; D is undetermined. This CDR3 comprises 14 residues. Trimming shortened V by 5 bases and J by 6 bases, and 14 bases separated the two germline ends. Germline lookup yields CDR1 ENHRY and CDR2 SYGVKD. The CDR3 loop reads CAISTVDIGNEQFF. As DNA, the CDR3 is TGTGCCATCAGTACGGTCGACATTGGCAATGAGCAGTTCTTC.

This clonotype was counted many times. This chain links TRBV5-1 with TRBJ1-2, with D maybe TRBD1 (6 bases). CDR3 size: 14 residues. V lost 0 bases to trimming and J lost 5 bases, with 11 bases between them. Per germline, CDR1 SGHRS and CDR2 YFSETQ. The CDR3 DNA is TGCGCCAGCAGCTTGGTCGCAGGGGCGTATGGCTACACCTTC. The encoded protein is CASSLVAGAYGYTF.

This clonotype was picked up many times. J is TRBJ2-3 and V is TRBV15; 10 bases are shared with TRBD2. Germline values: CDR1 LNHNV, CDR2 YYDKDF (reference sequence). V shed 0 bases and J 2 bases; nucleotides not matched to a gene: 5. The CDR3 length is 17 residues. CDR3 nucleotides: TGTGCCACCAGCAGAGACTTAGCGGGGGGACACACAGATACGCAGTATTTT. Translated, it gives CATSRDLAGGHTDTQYF. The full variable domain, in which reference TRBV15 and TRBJ2-3 provide the parts outside the CDR3, is DAMVIQNPRYQVTQFGKPVTLSCSQTLNHNVMYWYQQKSSQAPKLLFHYYDKDFNNEADTPDNFQSRRPNTSFCFLDIRSPGLGDTAMYLCATSRDLAGGHTDTQYFGPGTRLTVL.

This clonotype was seen many times. The V call is TRBV7-6, the J call TRBJ1-1; D is undetermined. The germline V gene has CDR1 SGHVS and CDR2 FNYEAQ. CDR3 length equals 17 residues. Trimming left V 1 base short and J 1 base short, with 16 bases between. The CDR3 sequence: CASSLVELESGNTEAFF. CDR3 DNA sequence: TGTGCCAGCAGCTTAGTCGAGTTAGAGTCGGGGAACACTGAAGCTTTCTTT. Full variable domain (remainder filled in from reference TRBV7-6 and TRBJ1-1): GAGVSQSPRYKVTKRGQDVALRCDPISGHVSLYWYRQALGQGPEFLTYFNYEAQQDKSGLPNDRFSAERPEGSISTLTIQRTEQRDSAMYRCASSLVELESGNTEAFFGQGTRLTVV.

The sample holds many counts of this clonotype. The V and J genes are TRBV5-1 and TRBJ2-1, with TRBD2 matching 15 bases. V shed 1 base, J shed 6 bases, and the junction held 5 bases outside the gene matches. This CDR3 region has 17 residues. Per germline, CDR1 SGHRS and CDR2 YFSETQ. CDR3 in DNA: TGCGCCAGCAGCTTGTGGACTAGCGGGGGGGCTGGCAATGAGCAGTTCTTC. It yields the protein CASSLWTSGGAGNEQFF.

This clonotype was picked up many times. V and J are TRBV5-6 and TRBJ2-3; 9 nucleotides align to TRBD1. After removal of 2 bases from V and 3 bases from J, the junction contained 4 bases not matched to a gene. The CDR3 spans 15 residues. Germline-derived CDR1 and CDR2 are SGHDT and YYEEEE. As DNA, the CDR3 is TGTGCCAGCAGCTTTCGGACAGGGGTAACAGATACGCAGTATTTT. Translation: CASSFRTGVTDTQYF.

This clonotype was recorded at least ten times. The rearrangement joins TRBV5-1 to TRBJ2-5, with 8 bases lining up with TRBD1. The CDR3 runs to 14 residues. V was clipped by 4 bases and J by 8 bases; unmatched bases: 10. Germline V gives CDR1 SGHRS, CDR2 YFSETQ. The CDR3 nucleotides are TGCGCCAGCAGCCCCGCCCAGGGGGCCCAAACCCAGTACTTC. Its translation: CASSPAQGAQTQYF.

This clonotype was counted at least ten times. The chain combines TRBV7-2 with TRBJ2-3; 7 bases are shared with TRBD2. J lost 0 bases, V lost 4 bases, and 4 bases had no gene match. Germline V gene lookup returns CDR1 SGHTA and CDR2 FQGNSA. The CDR3 totals 15 residues. In DNA, the CDR3 is TGTGCCAGCAGCTCGAGCGGGGTGAGCACAGATACGCAGTATTTT. Protein: CASSSSGVSTDTQYF.

Ten or more counts support this clonotype. The rearrangement links TRBV20-1 to TRBJ1-1; D not resolved. CDR1 is DFQATT, CDR2 SNEGSKA, per germline (reference sequence). The CDR3 spans 14 residues. The V gene lost 1 base and the J gene lost 1 base, with 10 bases spanning the gap. The chain's CDR3 is CSARVGNSNTEAFF. The CDR3 DNA follows: TGCAGTGCTAGAGTTGGTAATTCGAACACTGAAGCTTTCTTT.

This clonotype has just a few counts. The V and J genes are TRBV2 and TRBJ2-1, with 11 positions matching TRBD1. Germline trimming cut 5 bases from V and 14 bases from J; bases unmatched to any gene: 8. This CDR3 has 13 residues. CDR1 and CDR2 (germline): SNHLY, FYNNEI. The CDR3: CASSTSPGQGEFF. CDR3 in DNA: TGTGCCAGCAGTACCTCTCCGGGACAGGGGGAGTTCTTC.

This clonotype was observed many times. The chain employs TRBV2 and TRBJ2-7; D remains ambiguous. V was clipped by 5 bases and J by 5 bases, with 13 bases between them. The CDR3 contains 13 residues. Per the germline V gene, CDR1 is SNHLY and CDR2 is FYNNEI. CDR3 residues: CASSPRPRDEQYF. The CDR3 nucleotides are TGTGCCAGCAGTCCCAGGCCTCGGGACGAGCAGTACTTC.

This clonotype was recorded at least ten times. This rearrangement joins TRBV30 to TRBJ1-2; possibly TRBD1 for D (6 bases). Germline CDR1 reads GTSNPN; CDR2 reads SVGIG (reference sequence). V dropped 5 bases and J dropped 8 bases, with 18 bases sitting between them. This CDR3 contains 13 residues. CDR3 residues: CAWLLQGGGGYTF. Written as DNA, the CDR3 is TGTGCCTGGCTCTTACAGGGCGGCGGAGGCTACACCTTC.

This clonotype was picked up many times. The chain combines TRBV20-1 with TRBJ2-7; D may be TRBD1 (6 bases). Germline-derived CDR1 and CDR2 are DFQATT and SNEGSKA (reference sequence). CDR3 size: 16 residues. V was shortened by 3 bases and J by 1 base, with 19 bases between the two germline ends. The chain's CDR3 is CSASKPPGTKSYEQYF. CDR3 in DNA: TGCAGTGCTAGTAAGCCACCCGGGACAAAGTCCTACGAGCAGTACTTC.

The sample holds many counts of this clonotype. V gene TRBV20-1 combines with J gene TRBJ2-7; weak D call: TRBD1 (7 bases). Trimming removed 6 bases at V and 5 bases at J, with 17 bases between. The CDR3 sequence is 13 residues long. The germline V gene encodes CDR1 DFQATT and CDR2 SNEGSKA (reference sequence). This CDR3 is CSATIQGTDEQYF. CDR3 DNA sequence: TGCAGTGCCACTATACAGGGGACTGACGAGCAGTACTTC.

This clonotype was detected ten times or more. The V and J genes are TRBV7-2 and TRBJ1-4; possible D gene TRBD1, 6 bases. The V gene's germline CDR1 is SGHTA and CDR2 FQGNSA. The length of the CDR3 is 15 residues. The V end was cut by 0 bases, the J end by 8 bases, with 13 bases between. The CDR3 here is CASSLAQGRVEKLFF. As DNA, the CDR3 is TGTGCCAGCAGCTTAGCGCAGGGGAGGGTGGAAAAACTGTTTTTT.

This clonotype was recorded at least ten times. The rearrangement joins TRBV20-1 to TRBJ2-1, with D possibly being TRBD2 (6 bases). Germline V gene sequence: CDR1 DFQATT, CDR2 SNEGSKA (reference sequence). V was clipped by 6 bases and J by 8 bases, with 20 bases between them. The CDR3 is made up of 14 amino acids. CDR3 sequence reads: CSAVAGSGLDEQFF. In DNA form, the CDR3 reads TGCAGTGCCGTCGCGGGCTCGGGACTCGATGAGCAGTTCTTC.

The table lists this clonotype with many counts. This chain links TRBV11-3 with TRBJ1-5, with D perhaps TRBD1 (6 bases). The germline CDR1 and CDR2 sequences are SGHNT and YENEEA. The CDR3 runs to 15 residues. V dropped 3 bases and J dropped 6 bases, with 15 bases sitting between them. The CDR3 loop reads CASSFSVGGSQPQHF. CDR3 bases: TGTGCCAGCAGCTTTTCGGTAGGGGGAAGTCAGCCCCAGCATTTT.

In its sample, this clonotype was seen many times. This chain joins TRBV5-1 and TRBJ2-3, with 10 bases that match TRBD2. The V gene end was trimmed by 7 bases and the J gene end by 4 bases; junction bases not matched to a gene: 12. The CDR3 length is 16 residues. Germline V gene sequence: CDR1 SGHRS, CDR2 YFSETQ. As DNA, the CDR3 is TGCGCCAGCTGCCTCTCGGGACTAGCGATGGCAGATACGCAGTATTTT. This encodes CASCLSGLAMADTQYF. The full variable domain, with the rest looked up from reference TRBV5-1 and TRBJ2-3, is KAGVTQTPRYLIKTRGQQVTLSCSPISGHRSVSWYQQTPGQGLQFLFEYFSETQRNKGNFPGRFSGRQFSNSRSEMNVSTLELGDSALYLCASCLSGLAMADTQYFGPGTRLTVL.

This clonotype was recorded at least ten times. This chain joins TRBV15 and TRBJ1-1; no clear D gene. The CDR3 runs to 11 residues. The germline CDR1 and CDR2 sequences are LNHNV and YYDKDF (reference sequence). V lost 6 bases and J 2 bases, leaving 4 bases between the germline ends. In DNA form, the CDR3 reads TGTGCCACCAGAGAAAACACTGAAGCTTTCTTT. It specifies CATRENTEAFF.

In this sample, this clonotype turned up many times. The V call is TRBV6-1, the J call TRBJ1-2, with TRBD1 matching 12 bases. Germline CDR1 and CDR2: MNHNS and SASEGT. The J segment lost 6 bases and the V segment lost 6 bases, leaving 2 bases of the junction unmatched. The CDR3 has 13 residues. CDR3 protein: CASRGTGGHGYTF. In nucleotides, the CDR3 is TGTGCCAGCAGAGGGACAGGGGGCCATGGCTACACCTTC.

This clonotype was observed many times. CDR3 sequence (DNA): TGCGCCAGCAAAGCTAGGGTCGAGGGCACTGAAGCTTTCTTT. Translation: CASKARVEGTEAFF. The rearrangement uses TRBV5-1 and TRBJ1-1; no clear D. Looked up from germline, CDR1 is SGHRS and CDR2 is YFSETQ. The CDR3 totals 14 residues. V was trimmed by 6 bases and J by 4 bases, leaving 16 bases between them.

The chain couples TRBV4-3 to TRBJ2-3, with D perhaps TRBD2 (5 bases). Trimming cost V 4 bases and J 2 bases, with 13 bases left between them. CDR1 LGHNA and CDR2 YSLEER come from the germline V gene. The CDR3 extends over 15 amino acids. The CDR3 protein is CASSLRAGTTDTQYF. CDR3 nucleotide sequence: TGCGCCAGCAGCCTTCGTGCGGGTACCACAGATACGCAGTATTTT.

This clonotype came up many times. This chain links TRBV4-1 with TRBJ2-5; 8 nucleotides align to TRBD1. Per the germline V gene, CDR1 is MGHRA and CDR2 is YSYEKL. J was trimmed by 5 bases and V by 2 bases; bases with no gene match: 7. The CDR3 loop spans 15 amino acids. The CDR3 nucleotides read TGCGCCAGCAGCCAACTGTACAGGGGGTCGGAGACCCAGTACTTC. Translating gives CASSQLYRGSETQYF.

This clonotype has just a few counts. This sequence joins TRBV5-4 and TRBJ2-7; possibly TRBD2 for D (6 bases). The CDR3 length is 15 residues. Germline-derived CDR1 and CDR2 are SGHNT and YYREEE (reference sequence). Deletions cut 0 bases from V and 2 bases from J, with 12 bases between. The CDR3 sequence: CASSLAVGEAYEQYF. The CDR3 DNA reads TGTGCCAGCAGCTTGGCCGTGGGGGAGGCCTACGAGCAGTACTTC.

This clonotype has ten or more counts. The rearrangement uses TRBV3-1 and TRBJ2-3; D is perhaps TRBD1 (5 bases). The CDR3 spans 15 residues. V was clipped by 2 bases and J by 6 bases, with 15 bases between them. Germline assignment: CDR1 LGHDT and CDR2 YNNKEL (reference sequence). CDR3 sequence reads: CASSQNRLLSDTQYF. CDR3 sequence (DNA): TGTGCCAGCAGCCAAAACAGGTTACTATCGGATACGCAGTATTTT.

This clonotype showed up many times. The rearrangement joins TRBV6-5 to TRBJ1-2, with TRBD1 identical over 9 bases. Unmatched junction bases numbered 7, after V lost 3 bases and J lost 5 bases. Germline V CDR1 and CDR2: MNHEY, SVGAGI. This CDR3 region has 15 residues. CDR3 sequence (DNA): TGTGCCAGCAGTTATGGGGACAGGGTCCTATATGGCTACACCTTC. Translation gives CASSYGDRVLYGYTF.

This clonotype was observed at least ten times. The chain combines TRBV7-8 with TRBJ1-4; the match to TRBD1 covers 8 bases. Germline V gene lookup returns CDR1 SGHVS and CDR2 FQNEAQ. CDR3 length: 13 amino acids. With 5 bases clipped from V and 7 bases from J, the junction kept 3 bases outside the gene matches. CDR3 nucleotides: TGTGCCAGCAGCCGCGGACAGGGTGAAAAACTGTTTTTT. It translates to CASSRGQGEKLFF.